This T cell receptor (beta chain) was recorded in a study of T cell responses to AZD1222 COVID-19 vaccine. Profiled with immunoSEQ multiplex PCR; TCRdb holds only in-frame clones, not every one. Of more than 95,000 clones in the sample, approximately 93% were seen once. Per germline, CDR1 LGHDT and CDR2 YNNKEL (reference sequence). This CDR3 is 13 amino acids long. Trimming removed 1 base from V and 3 bases from J, with 4 bases in between. The V and J genes are TRBV3-1 (or the pseudogene TRBV3-2) and TRBJ2-1; D not certain. Sequenced here: peripheral blood, sampled on day 0 of AZD1222 vaccination. This receptor was taken from an adult in good health. The CDR3 DNA follows: TGTGCCAGCAGCCAAGGCGACTACAATGAGCAGTTCTTC. It encodes CASSQGDYNEQFF.